The present entry profiles one T cell receptor beta chain with its context. Its antigen is still unknown. These data come from a study of T-cell memory formation after mild COVID-19. Broader study findings: Cross-reactive memory appears to have joined, as suggested by some responding clones showing up in pre-infection memory.

Germline V gives CDR1 SGHAT, CDR2 FQDESV (reference sequence). Trimming cost V 3 bases and J 1 base, with 6 bases left between them. The CDR3 consists of 13 residues. Each CDR3 protein gets one entry after TCRdb re-called the 5' RACE reads with MiXCR. This table has around 200,000 distinct CDR3 sequences, more than 8% appearing once. The V and J genes are TRBV11-1 and TRBJ1-2; D gene ambiguous. Input material: PBMCs or a T cell subset sorted from them (not recorded which). The origin of this receptor is a young man who had mild COVID-19 (a few samples of this study predate the infection). Cell type and time point are not known. The CDR3 bases are TGTGCCAGCAGCTTCTCCCTTAACTATGGCTACACCTTC. It specifies CASSFSLNYGYTF.